This is a list of T cell receptor beta chains from one sample in a study of molecular identifiers for immune sequencing clone quantification. One entry per CDR3 protein results from TCRdb running MiXCR on the PCR reads. The data hold 80,000 to 100,000 distinct CDR3 sequences, with less than 25% observed a single time. The specimen sequenced was naive CD8+ T cells from blood, with Jurkat cell RNA spiked in. The receptors derive from a human donor in good health. Some libraries in this study had Jurkat cell RNA spiked in. CDR3s include the opening cysteine and the closing phenylalanine or tryptophan. A D gene is named only where the DNA matches it firmly. Expanded clones get a size class; other rows say once, few or many, or leave the size out.

d_gene	abundance	v_gene	j_gene	CDR3aa	CDR3nt
TRBD1	few	TRBV29-1	TRBJ1-4	CSVVGTGRDEKLFF	TGCAGCGTTGTGGGGACAGGGCGGGATGAAAAACTGTTTTTT
-	many	TRBV6-2/TRBV6-3	TRBJ1-1	CASSFSGIYEGFF	TGTGCCAGCAGTTTTTCAGGGATATATGAAGGTTTCTTT
-	many	TRBV18	TRBJ1-1	CASSLGKTSEAFF	TGTGCCAGCTCCCTGGGGAAGACCTCTGAAGCTTTCTTT
TRBD1	many	TRBV11-3	TRBJ1-1	CASSFRSWTGDDTEAFF	TGTGCCAGCAGCTTTAGATCCTGGACAGGCGATGACACTGAAGCTTTCTTT
-	many	TRBV27	TRBJ2-7	CASSLRGHEQYF	TGTGCCAGCAGTTTAAGGGGCCACGAGCAGTACTTC
TRBD1	many	TRBV4-3	TRBJ1-5	CASSQDRSTGFTVGNQPQHF	TGCGCCAGCAGCCAAGACCGGTCGACAGGGTTTACGGTCGGCAATCAGCCCCAGCATTTT
-	many	TRBV3-1	TRBJ2-5	CASSQDADYLQETQYF	TGTGCCAGCAGCCAAGATGCCGACTATCTTCAAGAGACCCAGTACTTC
-	many	TRBV4-3	TRBJ1-2	CASSQDQTLGAGWYGYTF	TGCGCCAGCAGCCAAGATCAAACTTTGGGGGCCGGTTGGTATGGCTACACCTTC
TRBD2	many	TRBV7-9	TRBJ2-3	CASSLVAGGGPTDTQYF	TGTGCCAGCAGCCTCGTAGCGGGAGGAGGACCCACAGATACGCAGTATTTT
-	-	TRBV19	TRBJ2-3	CASRMAADTQYF	TGTGCCAGTAGAATGGCGGCAGATACGCAGTATTTT
-	-	TRBV24-1	TRBJ2-7	CATSGRGHEQYF	TGTGCCACCAGTGGTAGGGGCCACGAGCAGTACTTC
TRBD1	many	TRBV7-2	TRBJ2-3	CASSLYFGQGTDTQYF	TGTGCCAGCAGCTTATATTTTGGACAGGGAACAGATACGCAGTATTTT
-	-	TRBV5-1	TRBJ2-5	CASSPWGETQYF	TGCGCCAGCAGCCCGTGGGGTGAGACCCAGTACTTC
-	many	TRBV5-6	TRBJ2-1	CASSLGEYNEQFF	TGTGCCAGCAGCTTGGGGGAATACAATGAGCAGTTCTTC
TRBD2	many	TRBV27	TRBJ2-5	CASSPISGSLETQYF	TGTGCCAGCAGCCCGATAAGCGGGAGTTTAGAGACCCAGTACTTC
-	few	TRBV11-3	TRBJ1-3	CASSIQGPGNTIYF	TGTGCCAGCAGCATACAAGGACCTGGAAACACCATATATTTT
TRBD2	few	TRBV12-5	TRBJ2-2	CASGGLGDGRLLF	TGTGCTAGTGGCGGACTAGGCGACGGGCGTCTGTTATTT
-	-	TRBV7-9	TRBJ1-2	CASSLPGPPTYGYTF	TGTGCCAGCTCGCTCCCCGGCCCTCCTACCTATGGCTACACCTTC
TRBD1	many	TRBV7-9	TRBJ2-1	CASSRTGTAYNEQFF	TGTGCCAGCAGCAGGACAGGGACGGCCTACAATGAGCAGTTCTTC
-	many	TRBV5-6	TRBJ1-1	CASSRLSWGKGTEAFF	TGTGCCAGCAGCCGCTTGTCCTGGGGAAAGGGCACTGAAGCTTTCTTT
-	many	TRBV10-3	TRBJ2-7	CAIRDNSYEQYF	TGTGCCATCCGGGACAACTCCTACGAGCAGTACTTC
-	-	TRBV6-1	TRBJ1-1	CASSEFVRLGDTEAFF	TGTGCCAGCAGTGAATTCGTGCGGCTGGGGGACACTGAAGCTTTCTTT
-	many	TRBV9	TRBJ1-1	CASGGGTANTEAFF	TGTGCCAGCGGAGGGGGGACTGCGAACACTGAAGCTTTCTTT
-	many	TRBV5-1	TRBJ2-5	CASSGGPRETQYF	TGCGCCAGCAGCGGGGGCCCCAGGGAGACCCAGTACTTC